Given below is one T cell receptor beta chain in context. Its antigen is still unknown. Germline trimming cut 4 bases from V and 0 bases from J; bases unmatched to any gene: 13. This CDR3 is built from 18 residues. Germline CDR1 and CDR2: SGHRS and YFSETQ. The method was immunoSEQ multiplex PCR; TCRdb's version includes in-frame clones alone and lacks a portion of them. The table lists about 150,000 clones, about 90% of them singletons. The sample is drawn from a study of T cell responses to AZD1222 COVID-19 vaccine. Findings and caveats of the study: Dominant CD4 TCR responses targeted spike regions 160-218 and 743-854. Spike-specific TCR breadth and depth both grew after two AZD1222 doses. Samples come after the peak T cell response, not at day 14. Reportedly, nearly half of unique spike TCRs recognized epitopes outside B.1.351/B.1.1.7 mutations.

V gene TRBV5-1 combines with J gene TRBJ2-5, with 9 bases identical to TRBD2. Sequences were derived from peripheral blood, sampled 28 days after the second AZD1222 dose. This clonotype was obtained from an adult who received the AZD1222 COVID-19 vaccine. CDR3 region: CASSREPPSGAYQETQYF. DNA of the CDR3: TGCGCCAGCAGCCGGGAACCCCCTAGCGGGGCCTACCAAGAGACCCAGTACTTC.